The 9 T cell receptor beta chains given below trace back to one sample, sequenced in a study of immune heterogeneity within non-small cell lung tumors. TCR beta CDR3 regions came from multiplex PCR with 32 forward V and 13 reverse J primers. TCRdb reprocessed the multiplex PCR reads with MiXCR, giving one entry per CDR3 protein. The sample contains around 10,000 distinct CDR3 sequences, roughly 27% of which appear only once. Bulk tumor genomic DNA constituted the template, at approximately 600 ng per sample. Several biopsies per primary tumor, spaced far apart, were taken during surgery. The study enrolled patients with untreated, newly diagnosed non-small cell lung cancer who underwent curative surgery. The sample taken for sequencing was lung tumor tissue. Every receptor here comes from a man between 45 and 60 years old with non-small cell lung cancer.

The CDR3 coding sequence is TGCGCCAGCAGCTTGGCCTTGGCGGGGGGGCAAGATACGCAGTATTTT. This codes for CASSLALAGGQDTQYF. The chain is built from TRBV5-1 and TRBJ2-3; 9 bases agree with TRBD2. This CDR3 comprises 16 residues. Germline V gene sequence: CDR1 SGHRS, CDR2 YFSETQ. V lost 0 bases and J lost 5; bases outside the gene matches: 7.

Within the sample, this clonotype is medium-sized. The chain links TRBV27 to TRBJ2-7; 7 nucleotides align to TRBD1. This CDR3 has 14 amino acids. V was pared by 8 bases and J by 0 bases, with 7 bases of the junction left unmatched. Germline-derived CDR1 and CDR2 are MNHEY and SMNVEV (reference sequence). CDR3 loop: CASGLGQSSYEQYF. In nucleotides, the CDR3 is TGTGCCAGCGGATTGGGACAGAGCTCCTACGAGCAGTACTTC.

By frequency in the sample, this clonotype is medium-sized. The gene calls are TRBV28 and TRBJ2-1; TRBD1 matches at 7 bases. Germline CDR1 and CDR2: MDHEN and SYDVKM. V shed 6 bases, J shed 9 bases, and the junction held 2 bases outside the gene matches. CDR3 size: 11 residues. DNA of the CDR3: TGTGCCAGCAGGGGGACAGTTGAGCAGTTCTTC. Translation: CASRGTVEQFF.

As for this clonotype: This may come from a read error, since a much larger clone is one base off. The chain employs TRBV27 and TRBJ2-3; 10 bases map to TRBD2. CDR3 length: 17 residues. The V and J ends lost 3 bases and 0 bases, in that order; junction bases with no gene match: 6. Germline CDR1 reads MNHEY; CDR2 reads SMNVEV (reference sequence). The CDR3 spells CASSFTSGTGSTDTQYF. The CDR3 DNA sequence: TGTGCCAGCAGTTTCACTAGCGGGACCGGCAGCACAGATACGCAGTATTTT.

In its sample, this clonotype was seen many times. The chain uses TRBV7-8 and TRBJ1-4; D remains unclear. Per germline, CDR1 SGHVS and CDR2 FQNEAQ. The CDR3 runs 16 residues. V shed 3 bases and J shed 3 bases, with 14 bases lying between them. For the CDR3, the DNA is TGTGCCAGCAGCTTCCGGCCCTTCGTCCCTAATGAAAAACTGTTTTTT. Translating gives CASSFRPFVPNEKLFF.

CDR3 in DNA: TGTGCCAGCAGTTTAGGGGGACACACAGATACGCAGTATTTT. It codes for CASSLGGHTDTQYF. The chain has TRBV28 and TRBJ2-3, with a weak D call TRBD1 (6 bases). Germline V gives CDR1 MDHEN, CDR2 SYDVKM. The V end was cut by 2 bases, the J end by 2 bases, with 8 bases between. CDR3 size: 14 residues.

There are many counts of this clonotype. The chain uses TRBV6-5 and TRBJ1-2; tentatively, D is TRBD1 (5 bases). The V end was cut by 1 base, the J end by 2 bases, with 11 bases between. CDR1 is MNHEY and CDR2 is SVGAGI in the germline V gene. The CDR3 has 15 amino acids. Here the CDR3 reads CASSYFGTPNYGYTF. Here the CDR3 DNA reads TGTGCCAGCAGTTACTTCGGGACGCCGAACTATGGCTACACCTTC.

About this clonotype itself: This may be a read error, as it is one base from a much larger clone. The rearrangement joins TRBV24-1 to TRBJ1-1, with D uncertain. This CDR3 is built from 18 residues. Germline-derived CDR1 and CDR2 are KGHDR and SFDVKD. V was cut by 5 bases and J by 1 base, with 22 bases left in between. The CDR3 bases are TGTGCCACCAGTGGAACCGGGAGACTCTTCGCAGGGAACACTGAAGCTTTCTTT. As protein: CATSGTGRLFAGNTEAFF.

This clonotype was seen many times. An end of the junction differs from the germline gene, which may be a read error. The DNA of the CDR3 is TGCGCCAGCAGTGAGTCCGTACAGGGTAGAAGGTGGTTC. It yields the protein CASSESVQGRRWF. This chain links TRBV10-1 with TRBJ1-2; TRBD1 is a possible D gene (6 bases). The CDR3 sequence is 13 residues long. Germline values: CDR1 WNHNN, CDR2 SYGVQD (reference sequence).